This T cell receptor beta chain was captured in a study of blood T cell repertoires in COVID-19. The CDR3 has 15 residues. Here immunoSEQ multiplex PCR was the method, and the copy in TCRdb shows in-frame clones only, minus some. The sample consists of about 70,000 clones, about 90% of them appearing once. This clone was detected only once. This chain uses TRBV21-1 with TRBJ1-2; the D call of TRBD1 is as the table states it, not checked on the DNA. TRBV21-1 is reported as a pseudogene. The receptor was isolated from a man aged 55 to 70 with acute or convalescent COVID-19. The sample taken for sequencing was peripheral blood. The CDR3 spells CASSTLDSPSGGYTF. CDR3 nucleotides: TGTGCCAGCAGCACTTTGGACAGCCCCTCCGGTGGCTACACCTTC.